The 19 T cell receptor beta chains below all came from one sample that was sequenced in a study of blood T cell repertoires in COVID-19. Profiled with immunoSEQ multiplex PCR; TCRdb holds only in-frame clones, not every one. The table records 130,000 to 150,000 clones, 70% to 80% of them present only once. Sequenced: peripheral blood. The receptor source for this set is a woman in her 70s with COVID-19, enrolled during active disease.

The chain carries TRBV5-1 and TRBJ1-6; 8 bases map to TRBD1. The germline CDR1 and CDR2 sequences are SGHRS and YFSETQ. V lost 9 bases and J lost 6; bases outside the gene matches: 11. The length of the CDR3 is 15 residues. CDR3 residues: CANPFDRGANSPLHF. DNA of the CDR3: TGCGCCAACCCCTTCGACAGGGGCGCTAATTCACCCCTCCACTTT.

The chain is built from TRBV29-1 and TRBJ2-2; 10 nucleotides match TRBD1. V shed 4 bases and J 3 bases; nucleotides not matched to a gene: 5. The V gene's germline CDR1 is SQVTM and CDR2 ANQGSEA. This CDR3 comprises 15 residues. The CDR3 DNA reads TGCAGCGTTGGAGGTGGGACAGGGGACACCGGGGAGCTGTTTTTT. The encoded protein is CSVGGGTGDTGELFF.

V gene TRBV14 combines with J gene TRBJ2-7, with 10 positions matching TRBD1. With 4 bases clipped from V and 6 bases from J, the junction kept 9 bases outside the gene matches. Germline CDR1 is SGHDN and CDR2 is FVKESK. The CDR3 loop spans 15 amino acids. CDR3 in amino acids: CASSPTGTGASEQYF. DNA of the CDR3: TGTGCCAGCAGCCCCACCGGGACAGGGGCCTCCGAGCAGTACTTC.

In DNA, the CDR3 is TGCGCCAGCAGCTTGGAGGACAGGGGGCTCCTCCACTTT. Residues: CASSLEDRGLLHF. This chain connects TRBV5-1 to TRBJ1-6, with TRBD1 identical over 11 bases. There are 13 residues in the CDR3. Germline CDR1 SGHRS, CDR2 YFSETQ. Germline trimming cut 0 bases from V and 15 bases from J; bases unmatched to any gene: 2.

The rearrangement joins TRBV5-1 to TRBJ1-5; D unresolved. Germline CDR1 SGHRS, CDR2 YFSETQ. Trimming removed 5 bases at V and 6 bases at J, with 9 bases between. This CDR3 region has 12 residues. The CDR3 bases are TGCGCCAGCAGTAATTCTAGTCAGCCCCAGCATTTT. It codes for CASSNSSQPQHF.

V gene TRBV7-8 combines with J gene TRBJ2-5; 11 bases line up with TRBD2. Germline trimming cut 1 base from V and 6 bases from J; bases unmatched to any gene: 7. The V gene's germline CDR1 is SGHVS and CDR2 FQNEAQ. There are 16 residues in the CDR3. CDR3 region: CASSLEGSGGVKTQYF. CDR3 bases: TGTGCCAGCAGCTTAGAGGGTAGCGGGGGGGTGAAGACCCAGTACTTC.

The V and J genes are TRBV5-8 and TRBJ2-6, with a weak D call TRBD1 (6 bases). The CDR3 totals 19 residues. The ends were cut back, 4 bases at V and 0 bases at J, with 20 bases in the middle. The germline CDR1 and CDR2 sequences are SGHTS and YDEGEE. This chain's CDR3 is CASSPGVQRLDSGANVLTF. CDR3 in DNA: TGTGCCAGCAGCCCAGGGGTACAACGCTTGGACTCTGGGGCCAACGTCCTGACTTTC.

The J gene is TRBJ2-1, the V gene TRBV5-6; 11 bases are shared with TRBD1. The germline V gene encodes CDR1 SGHDT and CDR2 YYEEEE. V gave up 8 bases and J gave up 4 bases; unmatched junction bases: 2. The CDR3 runs to 13 residues. The CDR3 nucleotides read TGTGCCAGTGGGACAGGGGGATACAATGAGCAGTTCTTC. This gives the protein CASGTGGYNEQFF.

The chain couples TRBV14 to TRBJ1-6; 7 bases are a match to TRBD1. Germline values: CDR1 SGHDN, CDR2 FVKESK. The CDR3 contains 15 residues. The J segment lost 6 bases and the V segment lost 1 base, leaving 3 bases of the junction unmatched. The CDR3 is CASSQVGGTNSPLHF. CDR3 DNA: TGTGCCAGCAGCCAAGTAGGGGGCACTAATTCACCCCTCCACTTT.

This chain uses TRBV28 with TRBJ1-2; perhaps TRBD1 as D (5 bases). Trimming took off 3 bases at V and 7 bases at J, with 15 bases between the two ends. Germline V CDR1 and CDR2: MDHEN, SYDVKM. This CDR3 contains 14 residues. The CDR3 region has the DNA TGTGCCAGCAGTTTGGGCAGGGCTCTCTCTGGCTACACCTTC. Its translation is CASSLGRALSGYTF.

The chain is built from TRBV7-2 and TRBJ1-2; D might be TRBD1 (6 bases). V was shortened by 5 bases and J by 1 base, with 8 bases between the two germline ends. The CDR3 runs 13 residues. Germline V gene sequence: CDR1 SGHTA, CDR2 FQGNSA. CDR3 sequence reads: CASSRTVNYGYTF. Written as DNA, the CDR3 is TGTGCCAGCAGCAGGACAGTTAACTATGGCTACACCTTC.

This rearrangement joins TRBV29-1 to TRBJ1-4, with 10 nucleotides matching TRBD1. Germline CDR1 SQVTM, CDR2 ANQGSEA. Trimming removed 5 bases from V and 2 bases from J; junction bases left unmatched: 5. The CDR3 spans 15 residues. The CDR3 region has the DNA TGCAGCGTTTCGACAGGGGGCGGGACTAATGAAAAACTGTTTTTT. This codes for CSVSTGGGTNEKLFF.

The chain uses TRBV4-3 and TRBJ2-7; 9 bases map to TRBD1. Looked up from germline, CDR1 is LGHNA and CDR2 is YSLEER. The CDR3 is 17 amino acids. J lost 6 bases, V lost 0 bases, and 12 bases had no gene match. CDR3 DNA sequence: TGCGCCAGCAGCCAAGAGCCTCCCGGGACAGGGCTCGGCGAGCAGTACTTC. This sequence encodes CASSQEPPGTGLGEQYF.

V gene TRBV12-3 or TRBV12-4 combines with J gene TRBJ1-2, with D possibly being TRBD1 (5 bases). V dropped 0 bases and J dropped 8 bases, with 10 bases sitting between them. This CDR3 region has 13 residues. The CDR3 DNA reads as TGTGCCAGCAGTTTAGCAGGGGCTAGGGGCTACACCTTC. It is translated as CASSLAGARGYTF.

V is TRBV6-2 or TRBV6-3 and J is TRBJ2-3; 8 positions match TRBD2. Losses at the gene ends were 3 bases for V and 0 bases for J; bases not matched to a gene: 11. The length of the CDR3 is 18 residues. Germline assignment: CDR1 MNHEY and CDR2 SVGEGT. DNA for the CDR3: TGTGCCAGCAGTTATGGGGCGGGGGGAAGAGTAAGCACAGATACGCAGTATTTT. Translation gives CASSYGAGGRVSTDTQYF.

This rearrangement joins TRBV2 to TRBJ1-2, with D perhaps TRBD1 (5 bases). V shed 6 bases and J shed 5 bases, with 10 bases lying between them. From germline, CDR1 is SNHLY and CDR2 FYNNEI. This CDR3 contains 12 residues. Written as DNA, the CDR3 is TGTGCCAGCAGGGGAGGGGAGTATGGCTACACCTTC. Its translation: CASRGGEYGYTF.

The gene calls are TRBV19 and TRBJ1-1, with D possibly TRBD1 on 6 matching bases. Trimming pared 3 bases from V and 4 bases from J, leaving 12 bases between. The germline V gene encodes CDR1 LNHDA and CDR2 SQIVND (reference sequence). The CDR3 contains 14 residues. This CDR3 is CASSIQGLSTEAFF. In DNA form, the CDR3 reads TGTGCCAGTAGTATTCAGGGGCTAAGCACTGAAGCTTTCTTT.

The CDR3 sequence: CASREQGAGNTIYF. In DNA form, the CDR3 reads TGTGCCAGCAGGGAACAGGGGGCTGGAAACACCATATATTTT. This chain links TRBV2 with TRBJ1-3, with 8 bases aligning to TRBD1. Looked up from germline, CDR1 is SNHLY and CDR2 is FYNNEI. V dropped 6 bases and J dropped 2; count of bases not matched to a gene: 3. This CDR3 is built from 14 residues.

The chain employs TRBV5-6 and TRBJ2-1, with D hard to call. CDR1 SGHDT and CDR2 YYEEEE come from the germline V gene. V gave up 4 bases and J gave up 4 bases, with 18 bases separating them. CDR3 length equals 16 residues. Written as DNA, the CDR3 is TGTGCCAGCAGCGCCGAGACTTCCTCCAATTACAATGAGCAGTTCTTC. Its protein is CASSAETSSNYNEQFF.